Listed below are T cell receptor beta chains from one sample, sequenced in a study of shared clonotypes between healthy human individuals. Clones were sequenced by immunoSEQ multiplex PCR, and TCRdb holds only the in-frame ones, with some missing. The profile shows millions of clones, approximately 95% of them singletons. The sample taken for sequencing was naive CD4+ T cells from PBMCs. The origin of the receptors is a man aged 18 to 29 in good health. Some clones in this sample may be carry-over from other donors' samples. Both conserved end residues are trimmed from each CDR3. The D gene is left open where the match is weak. Size is omitted from some rows. Given values are once, few, many or a class for expanded clones.

.,.,13,TRBV19,ASSINRDRREKLF
.,.,13,TRBV6-5,ASSYTALRGNEQF
.,TRBD2,14,TRBV27,ASSFRGRASYNEQF
.,.,11,TRBV2,ARREQGLGKLF
few,.,13,TRBV28,ASSPPAGRNTEAF
once,.,12,TRBV11-1,ASRPKQGSETQY
.,.,11,TRBV9,ASSARGNTEAF
.,TRBD1,11,TRBV5-4,ASSSRDREDYT
.,TRBD1,12,TRBV18,ASSPGQSNQPQH
.,.,13,TRBV6-5,ASSSARGAKYEQY
.,.,13,TRBV21-1,ASSGRDGPYNEQF
.,TRBD1,17,TRBV5-6,ASSFYRDRGSVGYNEQF
.,.,12,TRBV6-6,ASSPGSTNEKLF
.,.,11,TRBV28,ASSLPGPYEQY
.,TRBD1,17,TRBV11-2,ASSSTVWDRGPGANVLT